This entry is about one TCR beta chain. Researchers ran the PCR with 60 Vbeta and 13 Jbeta primers. Measured with immunoSEQ multiplex PCR; TCRdb has only the in-frame clones, and not every one. The table shows roughly 80,000 clones, with approximately 84% occurring only once. The data stem from a study of cytomegalovirus exposure and HLA in healthy donors. Turning to the study itself: There were a few hundred genotyped donors. Of these, 81% fell in the genetic ancestry cluster associated with self-reported Caucasian donors.

The receptor comes from a woman aged 50 to 60 in good health and CMV-seronegative. Sequenced input: PBMCs.

CDR3 DNA sequence: TGCGCCAGCAGCTTGGGGGCGGGGAACACTGAAGCTTTCTTT. Its protein is CASSLGAGNTEAFF. The chain couples TRBV5-1 to TRBJ1-1; no definite D call. With 0 bases removed from V and 1 base from J, the gap between germline ends came to 7 bases. CDR1 and CDR2 (germline): SGHRS, YFSETQ. This CDR3 is built from 14 residues.